A single sample gave rise to the 20 T cell receptor beta chains below, sequenced in a study of T cell clonality in common variable immunodeficiency. General observations from the study: Fewer deletions and N-nucleotide insertions were reportedly seen in common variable immunodeficiency TCR beta sequences.

These receptors have no identified antigens. The repertoire was sequenced with immunoSEQ multiplex PCR; TCRdb's copy has only in-frame clones and lacks some. The specimen has 15,000 to 20,000 clones, none found just once. Specimen: peripheral blood mononuclear cells. Receptors originate from a human donor with common variable immunodeficiency.

This clone was seen more than once but under ten times. The read is 3 residues too short to cover the CDR3 end, so that end is filled in from the germline J gene. V and J are TRBV19 and TRBJ1-5; no clear D gene. Germline V gene sequence: CDR1 LNHDA, CDR2 SQIVND (reference sequence). Between the trimmed V and J ends, which lost 3 bases and 0 bases, there was a span of 9 bases. The length of the CDR3 is 15 residues. The CDR3 sequence: CASSITDFSNQPQHF. The covered CDR3 bases are TGTGCCAGTAGTATTACAGATTTTAGCAATCAGCCC. Based on the CDR3 plus reference TRBV19 and TRBJ1-5, the full variable domain is DGGITQSPKYLFRKEGQNVTLSCEQNLNHDAMYWYRQDPGQGLRLIYYSQIVNDFQKGDIAEGYSVSREKKESFPLTVTSAQKNPTAFYLCASSITDFSNQPQHFGDGTRLSIL.

For this clone: The sequence runs out 3 residues before the end of the CDR3; the remainder is reconstructed from the germline J gene. The chain recombines TRBV6-1 with TRBJ2-5, with 9 bases matching TRBD1. After removal of 0 bases from V and 2 bases from J, the junction contained 4 bases not matched to a gene. Looked up from germline, CDR1 is MNHNS and CDR2 is SASEGT. The CDR3 sequence is 16 residues long. CDR3 loop: CASSEATGQGQETQYF. CDR3 DNA (partial): TGTGCCAGCAGTGAAGCCACCGGACAGGGGCAAGAGACC.

This clone was observed many times. Sequencing ends 3 residues short of the CDR3 end; the germline J gene provides the rest. The chain recombines TRBV5-1 with TRBJ1-1, with 7 bases that match TRBD1. The CDR3 has 13 residues. Germline assignment: CDR1 SGHRS and CDR2 YFSETQ. This CDR3 is CASSFYPGQQAFF. Partial CDR3 DNA: TGCGCCAGCAGCTTTTATCCGGGACAGCAG.

This clone was detected many times. With the read ending 3 residues before the CDR3 end, the germline J gene is used to fill in that end. The chain links TRBV19 to TRBJ2-7; 10 nucleotides align to TRBD1. The V and J ends lost 3 bases and 2 bases, in that order; junction bases with no gene match: 7. The CDR3 loop spans 16 amino acids. The germline V gene has CDR1 LNHDA and CDR2 SQIVND (reference sequence). The CDR3 protein is CASSILPGQGTYEQYF. CDR3 bases read: TGTGCCAGTAGTATCCTGCCGGGACAGGGGACCTACGAG.

This clone appeared many times. The read terminates 3 residues ahead of where the CDR3 ends, so the germline J gene completes it. The chain has TRBV30 and TRBJ2-3; 9 positions agree with TRBD1. Looked up from germline, CDR1 is GTSNPN and CDR2 is SVGIG (reference sequence). V shed 3 bases and J 6 bases; nucleotides not matched to a gene: 7. The CDR3 is 14 residues long. The CDR3 protein is CAWSRQGGMDTQYF. CDR3 DNA (partial): TGTGCCTGGAGCCGACAGGGGGGTATGGATACG.

The table lists this clone with a few counts. The CDR3 end lies 3 residues beyond the end of the read and is filled in from the germline J gene. This rearrangement joins TRBV29-1 to TRBJ2-5; D is unresolved. CDR1 is SQVTM, CDR2 ANQGSEA, per germline. This CDR3 spans 14 amino acids. Trimming shortened V by 3 bases and J by 0 bases, and 11 bases separated the two germline ends. The CDR3 bases that were read are TGCAGCGTTGATGAGGTCCCCTACCAAGAGACC. Its protein product is CSVDEVPYQET. The full-length CDR3 reads as CSVDEVPYQETQYF.

This clone has a count of ten or more. The read ends 3 residues shy of where the CDR3 ends; the end is completed using the germline J gene. This chain joins TRBV20-1 and TRBJ2-5; 9 nucleotides line up with TRBD2. Trimming cost V 6 bases and J 5 bases; bases outside gene matches: 7. CDR3 length equals 13 residues. Germline V gives CDR1 DFQATT, CDR2 SNEGSKA (reference sequence). CDR3 bases read: TGCAGTGCGGCCGGGACTAGCCTGGAGACC. It codes for CSAAGTSLET. The complete CDR3 sequence is CSAAGTSLETQYF.

This clone was picked up many times. The sequenced CDR3 bases are TGCAGTGCCGCCGGAGGGGGCCTTTACAATGAG. Amino acid sequence: CSAAGGGLYNE. The entire CDR3 protein reads CSAAGGGLYNEQFF. The V gene is TRBV20-1, the J gene TRBJ2-1, with D maybe TRBD1 (7 bases). Coverage ceases 3 residues before the CDR3 finishes, and the germline J gene fills in the end. The length of the CDR3 is 14 residues. Deletions cut 6 bases from V and 4 bases from J, with 16 bases between. CDR1 is DFQATT, CDR2 SNEGSKA, per germline (reference sequence).

This clone was found many times. The CDR3 end is not reached by the read, which stops 3 residues before it; the germline J gene fills it in. The chain recombines TRBV20-1 with TRBJ1-2, with a weak D call TRBD1 (5 bases). Germline lookup yields CDR1 DFQATT and CDR2 SNEGSKA (reference sequence). CDR3 length: 11 residues. The V end lost 3 bases, the J end lost 7 bases, and 9 bases lay between the germline ends. The DNA read from the CDR3 is TGCAGTGCTAGCCCAGGGCGTGGC. It specifies CSASPGRG. The CDR3 in full is CSASPGRGYTF.

As to this clone: The read falls 3 residues short of the CDR3 end, and the missing part is taken from the germline J gene. The chain employs TRBV29-1 and TRBJ1-2; TRBD1 agrees at 7 bases. CDR1 SQVTM and CDR2 ANQGSEA come from the germline V gene. After removal of 4 bases from V and 3 bases from J, the junction contained 2 bases not matched to a gene. This CDR3 has 12 amino acids. Here the CDR3 reads CSVGQGDYGYTF. The part of the CDR3 DNA that was read is TGCAGCGTTGGACAGGGAGACTATGGC.

With respect to this clone: The read ends 3 residues early relative to the CDR3; the germline J gene fills the gap. The rearrangement uses TRBV5-1 and TRBJ1-6; a weak D match, TRBD1 (5 bases). Germline assignment: CDR1 SGHRS and CDR2 YFSETQ. This CDR3 is built from 16 residues. V lost 6 bases to trimming and J lost 5 bases, with 18 bases between them. CDR3 DNA, as far as it was read: TGCGCCAGCAATTTCGCCGGGGGATCGGATAATTCACCC. Its translation is CASNFAGGSDNSP. The entire CDR3 sequence reads CASNFAGGSDNSPLHF.

A word on this clone: The read ends 3 residues shy of where the CDR3 ends; the end is completed using the germline J gene. The chain recombines TRBV6-8 with TRBJ1-5, with 9 bases identical to TRBD1. The CDR3 has 19 residues. V lost 2 bases, J lost 1 base, and 12 bases stayed unmatched. Germline CDR1 reads MNHGY; CDR2 reads SAAAGT. CDR3 region: CASSYRWGQGKGSNQPQHF. CDR3 DNA (partial): TGTGCCAGCAGTTACCGTTGGGGACAGGGTAAGGGGAGCAATCAGCCC.

Worth noting for this clone: The read ends 3 residues early relative to the CDR3; the germline J gene fills the gap. V usage is TRBV30 and J usage is TRBJ2-1, with 14 bases lining up with TRBD2. This CDR3 is 15 amino acids long. Germline CDR1 GTSNPN, CDR2 SVGIG (reference sequence). V dropped 2 bases and J dropped 7; count of bases not matched to a gene: 4. CDR3 DNA (partial): TGTGCCTGGAGTAGGGGACTAGCGGGAGAAAATGAG. It encodes CAWSRGLAGENE. The full CDR3 reads CAWSRGLAGENEQFF.

The sample holds many counts of this clone. The read is 3 residues too short to cover the CDR3 end, so that end is filled in from the germline J gene. This chain links TRBV18 with TRBJ2-5; perhaps TRBD2 as D (6 bases). The CDR3 loop spans 13 amino acids. CDR1 and CDR2 (germline): KGHSH, LQKENI. The ends were cut back, 3 bases at V and 5 bases at J, with 10 bases in the middle. The sequenced CDR3 bases are TGTGCCAGCTCACCGGGGGGAGAGGAGACC. As protein: CASSPGGEET. The CDR3, in full, reads CASSPGGEETQYF.

Worth noting for this clone: The CDR3 end falls 3 residues outside the read, so it is completed with the germline J gene. The chain combines TRBV6-2 or TRBV6-3 with TRBJ2-3; perhaps TRBD1 as D (6 bases). Deletions cut 6 bases from V and 7 bases from J, with 11 bases between. CDR1 and CDR2 from the germline V gene are MNHEY and SVGEGT. The CDR3 runs 12 residues. The sequenced part of the CDR3 DNA is TGTGCCAGCAGAAAGGACAGTAATACG. This translates into CASRKDSNT. The full CDR3 is CASRKDSNTQYF.

With regard to this clone: The read is 3 residues too short to cover the CDR3 end, so that end is filled in from the germline J gene. V usage is TRBV6-2 or TRBV6-3 and J usage is TRBJ2-1, with a weak D call TRBD1 (5 bases). CDR1 is MNHEY and CDR2 is SVGEGT in the germline V gene. Between the trimmed V and J ends, which lost 0 bases and 3 bases, there was a span of 15 bases. The CDR3 consists of 17 residues. The CDR3 sequence is CASSYSGAAGFYNEQFF. CDR3 DNA, as far as it was read: TGTGCCAGCAGTTACTCCGGTGCGGCAGGGTTCTACAATGAG.

This clone came up many times. The read finishes 3 residues shy of the CDR3 end, and the germline J gene is used to complete it. J is TRBJ2-5 and V is TRBV20-1; D is perhaps TRBD2 (5 bases). In germline, CDR1 is DFQATT, CDR2 SNEGSKA (reference sequence). Trimming pared 4 bases from V and 5 bases from J, leaving 14 bases between. The CDR3 extends over 13 amino acids. CDR3 region: CSAIRTLPETQYF. The CDR3 DNA, read in part, is TGCAGTGCTATACGGACTTTGCCGGAGACC.

This clone occurred many times. The read falls 3 residues short of the CDR3 end, and the missing part is taken from the germline J gene. The V and J genes are TRBV7-6 and TRBJ2-5; TRBD2 matches 8 bases. The length of the CDR3 is 16 residues. V lost 5 bases, J lost 5 bases, and 13 bases stayed unmatched. Germline CDR1 reads SGHVS; CDR2 reads FNYEAQ. The CDR3 is CASSRSGTRSSETQYF. Incomplete CDR3 DNA: TGTGCCAGCAGCCGTTCCGGGACTAGGAGCTCGGAGACC. The variable domain in full, completed from reference TRBV7-6 and TRBJ2-5, reads GAGVSQSPRYKVTKRGQDVALRCDPISGHVSLYWYRQALGQGPEFLTYFNYEAQQDKSGLPNDRFSAERPEGSISTLTIQRTEQRDSAMYRCASSRSGTRSSETQYFGPGTRLLVL.

In this sample, this clone turned up many times. The CDR3 goes on 3 residues after the read ends, and that part is filled in from the germline J gene. V gene TRBV20-1 combines with J gene TRBJ1-5; perhaps TRBD1 as D (6 bases). V dropped 5 bases and J dropped 5 bases, with 13 bases sitting between them. The CDR3 length is 13 residues. Germline CDR1 is DFQATT and CDR2 is SNEGSKA (reference sequence). Incomplete CDR3 DNA: TGCAGTGCTTTTGACAGGATCGATCAGCCC. This translates into CSAFDRIDQP. The whole CDR3 protein reads CSAFDRIDQPQHF.

By frequency in the sample, this clone is medium-sized. Here the CDR3 reads CSVEDRVSGAEAFF. The part of the CDR3 DNA that was read is TGCAGCGTTGAAGACAGGGTGTCAGGCGCTGAA. The chain joins TRBV29-1 to TRBJ1-1; possibly TRBD1 for D (5 bases). Sequencing ends 3 residues short of the CDR3 end; the germline J gene provides the rest. CDR1 is SQVTM, CDR2 ANQGSEA, per germline. The V end lost 0 bases, the J end lost 6 bases, and 14 bases lay between the germline ends. The CDR3 extends over 14 amino acids.